This T cell receptor (beta chain) was retrieved from a study of a mutant IDH1 vaccine in newly diagnosed glioma. Generated by immunoSEQ multiplex PCR, the TCRdb table keeps only in-frame clones and is missing some. This table holds around 26,000 clones, around four fifths found once. Specified time point: week 35, safety follow-up. The vaccine gave 300 ug of a 20-mer mutant IDH1 peptide subcutaneously per dose. Donors had new WHO grade 3 or 4 IDH1-mutant, ATRX-lost astrocytomas. Study outcomes and limitations: Pseudoprogression appeared unlinked to shifts in leading peripheral T cell clonotypes.

Germline V gene sequence: CDR1 ENHRY, CDR2 SYGVKD. The CDR3 length is 16 residues. The V and J ends lost 0 bases and 8 bases respectively, with 17 bases between them. In its sample, this clone was seen once. Its antigen is as yet unknown. The sequence was collected from a man aged 25 to 40 with glioma. This chain connects TRBV10-3 to TRBJ2-1; D might be TRBD1 or TRBD2, each matching 5 bases. The material was PBMCs, obtained from a glioma patient whose treatment included an IDH1 peptide vaccine. The CDR3 DNA sequence: TGTGCCATCAGTGAGTCACCGTTTGGGGGTGGCGATGAGCAGTTCTTC. It is translated as CAISESPFGGGDEQFF.